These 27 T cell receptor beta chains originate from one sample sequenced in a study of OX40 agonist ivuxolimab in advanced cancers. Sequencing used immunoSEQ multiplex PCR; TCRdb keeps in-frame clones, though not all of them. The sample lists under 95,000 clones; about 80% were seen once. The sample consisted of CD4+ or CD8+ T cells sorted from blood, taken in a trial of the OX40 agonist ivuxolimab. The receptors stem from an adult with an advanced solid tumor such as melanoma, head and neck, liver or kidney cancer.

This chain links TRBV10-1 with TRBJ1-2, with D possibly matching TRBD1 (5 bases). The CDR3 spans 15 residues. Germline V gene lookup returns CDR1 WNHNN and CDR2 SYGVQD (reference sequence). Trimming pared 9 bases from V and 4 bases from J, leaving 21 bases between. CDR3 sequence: CASLVRAGRPYGYTF. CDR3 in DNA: TGCGCCAGTTTAGTGAGGGCAGGGCGACCCTATGGCTACACCTTC.

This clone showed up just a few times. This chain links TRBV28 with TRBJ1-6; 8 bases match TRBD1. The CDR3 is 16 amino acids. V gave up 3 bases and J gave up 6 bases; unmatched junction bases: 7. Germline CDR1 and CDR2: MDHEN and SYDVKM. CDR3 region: CASSLTGVGSNSPLHF. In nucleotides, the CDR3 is TGTGCCAGCAGTTTGACAGGGGTAGGGAGTAATTCACCCCTCCACTTT.

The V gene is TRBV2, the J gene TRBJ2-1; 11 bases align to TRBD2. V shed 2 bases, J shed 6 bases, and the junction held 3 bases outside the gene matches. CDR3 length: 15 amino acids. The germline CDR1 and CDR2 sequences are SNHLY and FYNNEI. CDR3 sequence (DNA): TGTGCCAGCAGTGAAAGTAGCGGGGGGGCCAATGAGCAGTTCTTC. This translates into CASSESSGGANEQFF.

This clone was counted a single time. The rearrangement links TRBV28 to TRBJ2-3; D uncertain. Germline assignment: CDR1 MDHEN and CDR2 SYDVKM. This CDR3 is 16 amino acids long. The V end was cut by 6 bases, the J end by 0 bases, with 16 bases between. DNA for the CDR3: TGTGCCAGCAGCCCGTACCAGGTACTAAGCACAGATACGCAGTATTTT. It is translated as CASSPYQVLSTDTQYF.

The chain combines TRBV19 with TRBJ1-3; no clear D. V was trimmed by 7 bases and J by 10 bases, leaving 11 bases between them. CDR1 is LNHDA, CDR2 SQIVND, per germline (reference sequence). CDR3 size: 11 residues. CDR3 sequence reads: CASKQSGTIYF. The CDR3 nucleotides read TGTGCCAGTAAACAGAGTGGTACCATATATTTT.

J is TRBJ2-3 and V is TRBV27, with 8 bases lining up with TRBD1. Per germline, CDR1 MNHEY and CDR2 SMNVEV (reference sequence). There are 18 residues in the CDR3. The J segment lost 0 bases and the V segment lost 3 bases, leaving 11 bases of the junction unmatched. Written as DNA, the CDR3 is TGTGCCAGCAGTTTCCGGGACCCTGACAGGGGAAGCACAGATACGCAGTATTTT. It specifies CASSFRDPDRGSTDTQYF.

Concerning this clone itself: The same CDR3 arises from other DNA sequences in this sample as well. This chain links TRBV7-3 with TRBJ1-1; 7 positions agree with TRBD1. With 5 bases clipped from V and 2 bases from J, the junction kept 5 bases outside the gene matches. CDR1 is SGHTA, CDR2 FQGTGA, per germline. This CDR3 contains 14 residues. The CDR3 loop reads CASSLQGTNTEAFF. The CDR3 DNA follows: TGTGCCAGCAGCCTACAGGGGACTAACACTGAAGCTTTCTTT.

CDR3 protein: CASSPQADSTDTQYF. The CDR3 region has the DNA TGTGCCAGCTCACCACAGGCGGATAGCACAGATACGCAGTATTTT. The chain recombines TRBV18 with TRBJ2-3; D is ambiguous. V was trimmed by 1 base and J by 0 bases, leaving 8 bases between them. This CDR3 comprises 15 residues. Germline V gives CDR1 KGHSH, CDR2 LQKENI.

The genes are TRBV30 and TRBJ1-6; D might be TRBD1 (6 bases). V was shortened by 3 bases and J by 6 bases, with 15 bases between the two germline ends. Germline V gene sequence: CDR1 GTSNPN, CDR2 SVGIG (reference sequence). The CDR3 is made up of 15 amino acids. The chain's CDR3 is CAWREFQGFNSPLHF. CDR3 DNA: TGTGCCTGGAGAGAATTCCAGGGGTTTAATTCACCCCTCCACTTT. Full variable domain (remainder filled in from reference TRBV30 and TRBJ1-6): SQTIHQWPATLVQPVGSPLSLECTVEGTSNPNLYWYRQAAGRGLQLLFYSVGIGQISSEVPQNLSASRPQDRQFILSSKKLLLSDSGFYLCAWREFQGFNSPLHFGNGTRLTVT.

In DNA form, the CDR3 reads TGTGCCAGCAGCTTAACAGGGCTGGATCAGCCCCAGCATTTT. This encodes CASSLTGLDQPQHF. The chain uses TRBV5-6 and TRBJ1-5, with D possibly being TRBD1 (6 bases). The V and J ends lost 2 bases and 5 bases respectively, with 11 bases between them. The germline V gene has CDR1 SGHDT and CDR2 YYEEEE. This CDR3 has 14 residues. The whole variable domain, remainder taken from reference TRBV5-6 and TRBJ1-5, is DAGVTQSPTHLIKTRGQQVTLRCSPKSGHDTVSWYQQALGQGPQFIFQYYEEEERQRGNFPDRFSGHQFPNYSSELNVNALLLGDSALYLCASSLTGLDQPQHFGDGTRLSIL.

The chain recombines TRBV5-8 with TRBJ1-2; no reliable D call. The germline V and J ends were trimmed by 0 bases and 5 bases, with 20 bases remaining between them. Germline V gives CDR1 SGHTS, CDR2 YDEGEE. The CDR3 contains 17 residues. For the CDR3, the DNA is TGTGCCAGCAGCTTGGGGGTGAGAGGCGAAACCACTTATGGCTACACCTTC. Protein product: CASSLGVRGETTYGYTF.

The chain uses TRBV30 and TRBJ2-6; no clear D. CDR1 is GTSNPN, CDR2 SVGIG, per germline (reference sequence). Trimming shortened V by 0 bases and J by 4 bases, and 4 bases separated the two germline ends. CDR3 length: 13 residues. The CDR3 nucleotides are TGTGCCTGGAGTGTCGCCGGGGCCAACGTCCTGACTTTC. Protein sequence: CAWSVAGANVLTF. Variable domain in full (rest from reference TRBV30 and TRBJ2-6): SQTIHQWPATLVQPVGSPLSLECTVEGTSNPNLYWYRQAAGRGLQLLFYSVGIGQISSEVPQNLSASRPQDRQFILSSKKLLLSDSGFYLCAWSVAGANVLTFGAGSRLTVL.

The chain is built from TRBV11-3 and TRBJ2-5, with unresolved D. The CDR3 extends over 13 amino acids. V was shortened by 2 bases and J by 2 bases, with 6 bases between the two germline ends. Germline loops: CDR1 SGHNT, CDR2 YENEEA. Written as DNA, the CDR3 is TGTGCCAGCAGCTTACAAGTTCAAGAGACCCAGTACTTC. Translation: CASSLQVQETQYF.

CDR3 protein: CASADSGKGEQYF. DNA of the CDR3: TGTGCCAGTGCTGACAGCGGTAAGGGAGAGCAGTACTTC. This chain links TRBV19 with TRBJ2-7, with D perhaps assigned TRBD1 or TRBD2 (5 bases each). There are 13 residues in the CDR3. The V end lost 8 bases, the J end lost 7 bases, and 18 bases lay between the germline ends. Germline V gives CDR1 LNHDA, CDR2 SQIVND (reference sequence).

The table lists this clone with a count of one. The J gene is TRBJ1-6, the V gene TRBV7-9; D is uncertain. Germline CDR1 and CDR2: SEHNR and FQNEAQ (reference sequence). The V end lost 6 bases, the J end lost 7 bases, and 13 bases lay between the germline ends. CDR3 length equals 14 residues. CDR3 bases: TGTGCCAGCAGACCCTCCCGGGTCAATTCACCCCTCCACTTT. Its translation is CASRPSRVNSPLHF.

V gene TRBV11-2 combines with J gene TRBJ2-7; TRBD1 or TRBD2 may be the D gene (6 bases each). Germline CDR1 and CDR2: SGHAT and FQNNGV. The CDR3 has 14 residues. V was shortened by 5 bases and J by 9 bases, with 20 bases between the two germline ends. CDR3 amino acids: CASSRHGGPVGQYV. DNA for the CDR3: TGTGCCAGCAGCCGACACGGGGGCCCAGTGGGGCAGTACGTC.

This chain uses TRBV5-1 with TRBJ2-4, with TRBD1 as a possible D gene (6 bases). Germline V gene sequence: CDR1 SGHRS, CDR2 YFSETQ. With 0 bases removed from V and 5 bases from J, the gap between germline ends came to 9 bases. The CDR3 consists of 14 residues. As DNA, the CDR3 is TGCGCCAGCAGCTTGGTCCAGGGGCAAAACATTCAGTACTTC. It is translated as CASSLVQGQNIQYF. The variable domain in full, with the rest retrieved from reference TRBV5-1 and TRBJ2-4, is KAGVTQTPRYLIKTRGQQVTLSCSPISGHRSVSWYQQTPGQGLQFLFEYFSETQRNKGNFPGRFSGRQFSNSRSEMNVSTLELGDSALYLCASSLVQGQNIQYFGAGTRLSVL.

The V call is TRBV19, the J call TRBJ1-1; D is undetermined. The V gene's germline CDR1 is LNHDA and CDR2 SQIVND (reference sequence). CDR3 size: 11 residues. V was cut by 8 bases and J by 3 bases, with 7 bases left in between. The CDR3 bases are TGTGCCAGTCGGTTTGACACTGAAGCTTTCTTT. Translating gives CASRFDTEAFF. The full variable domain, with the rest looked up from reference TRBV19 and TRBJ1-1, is DGGITQSPKYLFRKEGQNVTLSCEQNLNHDAMYWYRQDPGQGLRLIYYSQIVNDFQKGDIAEGYSVSREKKESFPLTVTSAQKNPTAFYLCASRFDTEAFFGQGTRLTVV.

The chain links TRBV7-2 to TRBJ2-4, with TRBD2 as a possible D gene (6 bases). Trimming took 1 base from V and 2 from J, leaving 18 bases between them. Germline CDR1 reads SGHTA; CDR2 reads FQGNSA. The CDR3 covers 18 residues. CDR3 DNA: TGTGCCAGCAGCTTAGGATCCCGTGGGGGGATCACCAAAAACATTCAGTACTTC. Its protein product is CASSLGSRGGITKNIQYF.

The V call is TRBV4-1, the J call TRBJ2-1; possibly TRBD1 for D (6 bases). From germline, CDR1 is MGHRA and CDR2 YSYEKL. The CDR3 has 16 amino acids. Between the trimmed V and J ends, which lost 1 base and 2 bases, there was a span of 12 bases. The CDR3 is CASSQAGTGPYNEQFF. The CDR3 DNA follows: TGCGCCAGCAGCCAAGCAGGCACAGGGCCCTACAATGAGCAGTTCTTC.

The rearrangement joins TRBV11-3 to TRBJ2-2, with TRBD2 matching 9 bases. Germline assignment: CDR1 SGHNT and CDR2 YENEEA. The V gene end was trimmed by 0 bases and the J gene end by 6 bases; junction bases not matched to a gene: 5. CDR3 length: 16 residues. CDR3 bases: TGTGCCAGCAGCTTAGATCGCGGGGGGGCCTCCGGGGAGCTGTTTTTT. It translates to CASSLDRGGASGELFF.

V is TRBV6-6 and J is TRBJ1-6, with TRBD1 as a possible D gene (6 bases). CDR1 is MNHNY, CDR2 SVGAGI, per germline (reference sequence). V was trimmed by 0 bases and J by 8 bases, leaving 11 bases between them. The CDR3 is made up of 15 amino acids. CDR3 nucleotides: TGTGCCAGCAGTTACTCGCGGGGGGCGGATTCACCCCTCCACTTT. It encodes CASSYSRGADSPLHF.

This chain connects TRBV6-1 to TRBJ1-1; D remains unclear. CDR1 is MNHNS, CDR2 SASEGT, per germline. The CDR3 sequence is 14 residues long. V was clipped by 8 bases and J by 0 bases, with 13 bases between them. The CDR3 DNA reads TGTGCCAGCCTTATGCGGTCCTTGAACACTGAAGCTTTCTTT. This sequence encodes CASLMRSLNTEAFF.

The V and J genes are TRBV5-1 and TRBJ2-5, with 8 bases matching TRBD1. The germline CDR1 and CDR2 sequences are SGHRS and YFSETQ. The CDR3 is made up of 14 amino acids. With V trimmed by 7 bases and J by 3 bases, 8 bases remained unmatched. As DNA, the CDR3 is TGCGCCAGCTTAAAGGGACAGGCGGAAGAGACCCAGTACTTC. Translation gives CASLKGQAEETQYF.

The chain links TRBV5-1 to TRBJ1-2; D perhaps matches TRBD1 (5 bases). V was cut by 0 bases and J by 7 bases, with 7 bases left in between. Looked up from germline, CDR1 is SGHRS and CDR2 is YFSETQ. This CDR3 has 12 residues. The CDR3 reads CASSLEGSGYTF. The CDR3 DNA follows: TGCGCCAGCAGCTTGGAGGGGAGTGGCTACACCTTC.

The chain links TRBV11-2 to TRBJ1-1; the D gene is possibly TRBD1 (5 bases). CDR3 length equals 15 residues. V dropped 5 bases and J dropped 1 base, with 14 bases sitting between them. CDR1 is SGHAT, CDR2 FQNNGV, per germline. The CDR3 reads CASSLAGRANTEAFF. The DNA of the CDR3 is TGTGCCAGCAGCCTCGCGGGACGGGCGAACACTGAAGCTTTCTTT.

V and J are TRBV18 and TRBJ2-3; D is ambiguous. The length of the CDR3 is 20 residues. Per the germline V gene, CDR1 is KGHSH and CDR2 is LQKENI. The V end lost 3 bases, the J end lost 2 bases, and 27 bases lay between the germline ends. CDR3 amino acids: CASSPWESLAGERTTDTQYF. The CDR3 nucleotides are TGTGCCAGCTCACCTTGGGAATCTCTGGCAGGCGAAAGAACCACAGATACGCAGTATTTT.